The T cell receptor beta chain under discussion was sequenced for a study of cytomegalovirus exposure and HLA in healthy donors. Whole-study results and caveats: Many donors carried some public TCRs, although rarity characterized most TCR sequences.

For this clone: Its specificity is unknown.

Though nominally healthy at sampling, donors likely had unrecorded immune exposures. Germline CDR1 is LNHNV and CDR2 is YYDKDF (reference sequence). CDR3 length: 14 residues. Between the trimmed V and J ends, which lost 0 bases and 5 bases, there was a span of 10 bases. With 60 Vbeta and 13 Jbeta primers, the PCR was carried out. In the original workflow: Roughly 80 million unique TCR beta chains, some 9.9 million of them shared, were counted by a later analysis. The assay was immunoSEQ multiplex PCR, and TCRdb's table has in-frame clones only and misses some. That table is the source of V, J and clone size, and D and trimming were worked out from the DNA. Among around 140,000 clones listed, approximately 80% were seen once.

The origin of this receptor is a woman in her thirties or forties in good health and CMV-seronegative. The specimen was PBMCs. The chain employs TRBV15 and TRBJ1-1; possible D gene TRBD1, 6 bases. The CDR3 is CATSRDQQGTEAFF. The CDR3 nucleotides are TGTGCCACCAGCAGAGATCAGCAGGGGACTGAAGCTTTCTTT.